This record covers a single T cell receptor (beta chain). Measured with immunoSEQ multiplex PCR; TCRdb has only the in-frame clones, and not every one. This table has 100,000 to 150,000 clones, approximately 85% appearing once. The CDR3 has 12 residues. V dropped 1 base and J dropped 6 bases, with 7 bases sitting between them. Germline V lookup: CDR1 LGHNT, CDR2 FRNRAP. This sample is part of a study of cytomegalovirus exposure and HLA in healthy donors. The source is a man aged 18 to 35 in good health and CMV-seronegative. The sample consisted of PBMCs. The rearrangement uses TRBV12-5 and TRBJ2-7; TRBD1 is a possible D gene (6 bases). DNA of the CDR3: TGTGCTAGTGGTTTGGCGACAGGCGAGCAGTACTTC. Its translation is CASGLATGEQYF. Supplemented by reference TRBV12-5 and TRBJ2-7, the full variable domain reads DARVTQTPRHKVTEMGQEVTMRCQPILGHNTVFWYRQTMMQGLELLAYFRNRAPLDDSGMPKDRFSAEMPDATLATLKIQPSEPRDSAVYFCASGLATGEQYFGPGTRLTVT.